Listed below are T cell receptor beta chains from one sample, sequenced in a study of cytomegalovirus exposure and HLA in healthy donors. Profiling relied on immunoSEQ multiplex PCR, and the TCRdb table lists in-frame clones only, not all of them. The top ten clones hold under 3% of a sample with about 270,000 clones, about 75% of them seen once. Sequenced sample: PBMCs. Every receptor here comes from a female donor in good health and CMV-seronegative. Both conserved end residues are trimmed from each CDR3.

>TRBV6-1
ASSLTENTEAF
>TRBV5-1
ASSGLVAASYEQY
>TRBV12-5
ASGDGADTQY
>TRBV10-3
AITRTGLNTEAF
>TRBV18
ASLAGGGNTEAF
>TRBV4-1
ASSYGTSNEQY
>TRBV6-1
AGAGGALGTDTQY
>TRBV9
ASSVGDSRGTDTQY
>TRBV4-1
ASSRQWLATNEKLF
>TRBV27
ASKTSGAMHEQF
>TRBV5-1
ASSSGTVMSVAKNIQY
>TRBV6-5
ASSYSRENNEQF
>TRBV7-9
ASSLESGTSTDTQY
>TRBV9
ASSVSAGNTGELF
>TRBV7-3
ASSVTSGAYNEQF
>TRBV5-1
ASSLAGQGEKLF
>TRBV27
ASSGGLAASYEQY